The 5 T cell receptor beta chains below were found in one sample sequenced in a study of cytomegalovirus exposure and HLA in healthy donors. The PCR had 60 Vbeta and 13 Jbeta primers. Some clones are missing from TCRdb's copy, which holds only in-frame ones; the method was immunoSEQ multiplex PCR. This repertoire shows about 180,000 clones, 84% found once; its top ten account for around 0.37%. The specimen sequenced was PBMCs. These receptors originate from a boy younger than 10 in good health and CMV-seronegative.

The V call is TRBV6-5, the J call TRBJ1-1; D is undetermined. This CDR3 contains 13 residues. The ends were cut back, 4 bases at V and 1 base at J, with 7 bases in the middle. Germline V lookup: CDR1 MNHEY, CDR2 SVGAGI. CDR3 sequence reads: CASSLQTNTEAFF. The CDR3 DNA sequence: TGTGCCAGCAGTTTACAGACGAACACTGAAGCTTTCTTT.

Here the CDR3 reads CASSAGLGPYEQYF. In nucleotides, the CDR3 is TGTGCCAGCAGCGCGGGCCTAGGGCCCTACGAGCAGTACTTC. The rearrangement links TRBV6-4 to TRBJ2-7, with D possibly TRBD2 on 5 matching bases. The CDR3 totals 14 residues. Trimming left V 6 bases short and J 2 bases short, with 14 bases between. CDR1 is MRHNA, CDR2 SNTAGT, per germline.

This chain connects TRBV13 to TRBJ2-2; 9 bases fit TRBD1. CDR3 length equals 15 residues. V lost 4 bases, J lost 6 bases, and 6 bases stayed unmatched. CDR1 and CDR2 from the germline V gene are PRHDT and FYEKMQ (reference sequence). CDR3: CASSSPQGAAGELFF. Here the CDR3 DNA reads TGTGCCAGCAGCTCACCACAGGGGGCTGCCGGGGAGCTGTTTTTT.

The chain couples TRBV6-1 to TRBJ2-7, with 11 positions matching TRBD2. V shed 5 bases and J 4 bases; nucleotides not matched to a gene: 1. Germline loops: CDR1 MNHNS, CDR2 SASEGT. This CDR3 comprises 13 residues. The CDR3 here is CASSTSGSYEQYF. DNA for the CDR3: TGTGCCAGCAGTACTAGCGGGAGTTACGAGCAGTACTTC.

The genes are TRBV10-3 and TRBJ1-1; 9 positions agree with TRBD1. Per germline, CDR1 ENHRY and CDR2 SYGVKD. With V trimmed by 3 bases and J by 6 bases, 11 bases remained unmatched. This CDR3 comprises 16 residues. DNA of the CDR3: TGTGCCATCAGTGATAAGCGGGACAGGGCCTTCCCTGAAGCTTTCTTT. Its translation: CAISDKRDRAFPEAFF.